These 24 T cell receptor beta chains came from one sample sequenced in a study of radiotherapy plus CTLA-4 blockade in lung cancer. This table comes from immunoSEQ multiplex PCR, and its TCRdb copy is limited to in-frame clones, with some not included. Found here are about 97,000 clones, 65% to 75% of them singletons; the top ten hold around 2.7%. The source material was peripheral blood, sampled from a patient treated with radiotherapy plus ipilimumab. These receptor sequences come from a human donor with non-small cell lung cancer who had a partial response to radiotherapy plus ipilimumab. Some clones in this sample may be carry-over from other donors' samples.

The chain is built from TRBV29-1 and TRBJ1-1; 9 nucleotides line up with TRBD1. Germline assignment: CDR1 SQVTM and CDR2 ANQGSEA. V lost 4 bases to trimming and J lost 0 bases; unmatched junction nucleotides: 12. The CDR3 loop spans 17 amino acids. The CDR3 nucleotides are TGCAGCGTTGGGTCCGCGGACAGGGGCTCGTTGAACACTGAAGCTTTCTTT. Protein sequence: CSVGSADRGSLNTEAFF.

The chain has TRBV2 and TRBJ1-5; D gene uncertain. Trimming removed 8 bases from V and 2 bases from J, with 7 bases in between. The CDR3 extends over 12 amino acids. Germline values: CDR1 SNHLY, CDR2 FYNNEI. The CDR3 loop reads CASCTGNQPQHF. The CDR3 nucleotides read TGTGCCAGCTGCACGGGCAATCAGCCCCAGCATTTT.

The chain joins TRBV6-1 to TRBJ1-2; unclear D gene. V was clipped by 6 bases and J by 4 bases, with 15 bases between them. Germline V lookup: CDR1 MNHNS, CDR2 SASEGT. This CDR3 is built from 14 residues. The DNA for the CDR3 is TGTGCCAGCAGCCCCCAAGTGACTGGCTATGGCTACACCTTC. Its protein is CASSPQVTGYGYTF.

The chain carries TRBV5-1 and TRBJ1-1; tentative D call: TRBD1 (6 bases). This CDR3 spans 16 amino acids. Trimming took off 4 bases at V and 0 bases at J, with 16 bases between the two ends. Germline loops: CDR1 SGHRS, CDR2 YFSETQ. CDR3 bases: TGCGCCAGCAGCACCGGACAGCCACTAATGAACACTGAAGCTTTCTTT. It is translated as CASSTGQPLMNTEAFF.

J is TRBJ2-3 and V is TRBV5-1; D might be TRBD2 (5 bases). Germline loops: CDR1 SGHRS, CDR2 YFSETQ. The CDR3 is made up of 14 amino acids. Trimming removed 5 bases at V and 0 bases at J, with 10 bases between. The CDR3 DNA reads as TGCGCCAGCAGGAGGGCGCCTAGCACAGATACGCAGTATTTT. This codes for CASRRAPSTDTQYF.

A few counts support this clone. This sequence joins TRBV25-1 and TRBJ2-1, with D tentatively TRBD1 (6 bases). The CDR3 loop spans 12 amino acids. Germline assignment: CDR1 MGHDK and CDR2 SYGVNS. Deletions cut 7 bases from V and 6 bases from J, with 10 bases between. Here the CDR3 reads CASNLGGNEQFF. The CDR3 DNA reads as TGTGCCAGCAACCTAGGGGGCAATGAGCAGTTCTTC.

This clone was counted a few times. The chain uses TRBV30 and TRBJ1-5; TRBD1 agrees at 7 bases. Germline CDR1 is GTSNPN and CDR2 is SVGIG (reference sequence). CDR3 size: 16 residues. V trimming: 0 bases; J trimming: 4 bases; junction bases outside the gene matches: 9. The CDR3 here is CAWSVRLAGGNQPQHF. In nucleotides, the CDR3 is TGTGCCTGGAGTGTAAGGTTGGCAGGGGGAAATCAGCCCCAGCATTTT. The full variable domain, in which reference TRBV30 and TRBJ1-5 provide the parts outside the CDR3, is SQTIHQWPATLVQPVGSPLSLECTVEGTSNPNLYWYRQAAGRGLQLLFYSVGIGQISSEVPQNLSASRPQDRQFILSSKKLLLSDSGFYLCAWSVRLAGGNQPQHFGDGTRLSIL.

The rearrangement links TRBV5-5 to TRBJ2-3; D remains ambiguous. Trimming pared 5 bases from V and 1 base from J, leaving 5 bases between. The CDR3 loop spans 12 amino acids. CDR1 is SGHKS and CDR2 is YYEKEE in the germline V gene (reference sequence). As DNA, the CDR3 is TGTGCCAGCAGTCTTCGCACAGATACGCAGTATTTT. This encodes CASSLRTDTQYF.

This clone was observed once. The chain is built from TRBV5-1 and TRBJ2-7; a weak D match, TRBD2 (5 bases). Germline V lookup: CDR1 SGHRS, CDR2 YFSETQ. The CDR3 extends over 14 amino acids. Trimming cost V 7 bases and J 0 bases, with 14 bases left between them. The CDR3 sequence is CASRGPPVSYEQYF. The CDR3 nucleotides read TGCGCCAGCCGGGGTCCCCCCGTCTCCTACGAGCAGTACTTC.

The rearrangement links TRBV12-5 to TRBJ1-4; 10 bases are a match to TRBD1. The germline gives CDR1 LGHNT, CDR2 FRNRAP. This CDR3 is built from 16 residues. The V gene end was trimmed by 6 bases and the J gene end by 0 bases; junction bases not matched to a gene: 4. CDR3 nucleotide sequence: TGTGCTAGTGGCCGGGACAGGGGCTCAACTAATGAAAAACTGTTTTTT. Its protein is CASGRDRGSTNEKLFF.

The chain joins TRBV23-1 to TRBJ1-5; D possibly corresponds to TRBD1 (6 bases). TRBV23-1 is annotated as an ORF whose role is uncertain. This CDR3 has 11 residues. CDR3 bases: TGCGCAGAACAGGGTAACCAGCCCCAGCATTTT. Protein sequence: CAEQGNQPQHF.

This rearrangement joins TRBV7-8 to TRBJ1-2, with 10 bases aligning to TRBD1. Germline CDR1 SGHVS, CDR2 FQNEAQ. With 5 bases clipped from V and 2 bases from J, the junction kept 5 bases outside the gene matches. The CDR3 is 15 amino acids. The CDR3 DNA sequence: TGTGCCAGCAGCCCCGGGACAGGGGCAAACTATGGCTACACCTTC. Translation: CASSPGTGANYGYTF.

This sequence joins TRBV14 and TRBJ2-7, with D maybe TRBD1 (7 bases). The germline CDR1 and CDR2 sequences are SGHDN and FVKESK. V dropped 5 bases and J dropped 4 bases, with 18 bases sitting between them. The length of the CDR3 is 15 residues. In nucleotides, the CDR3 is TGTGCCAGCAGCGGAGGGGGCACGGGACAATACGAGCAGTACTTC. Translated: CASSGGGTGQYEQYF.

This sequence joins TRBV30 and TRBJ2-7, with TRBD2 matching 9 bases. This CDR3 has 14 residues. After removal of 4 bases from V and 2 bases from J, the junction contained 6 bases not matched to a gene. Germline values: CDR1 GTSNPN, CDR2 SVGIG (reference sequence). The CDR3 is CAWNPTSGPYEQYF. The CDR3 DNA reads as TGTGCCTGGAACCCGACTAGCGGTCCCTACGAGCAGTACTTC.

The sample holds one count of this clone. The rearrangement joins TRBV11-3 to TRBJ2-7, with 7 bases fitting TRBD1. From germline, CDR1 is SGHNT and CDR2 YENEEA. The CDR3 loop spans 13 amino acids. Trimming at V came to 5 bases and at J to 5 bases, leaving 6 bases not matched to a gene. The CDR3 DNA is TGTGCCAGCAGCCCGTCGAGGGGGCACGAGCAGTACTTC. Its translation: CASSPSRGHEQYF.

This clone has ten or more counts. The chain employs TRBV10-3 and TRBJ1-1, with D tentatively TRBD1 (5 bases). V was pared by 10 bases and J by 4 bases, with 10 bases between. The germline V gene has CDR1 ENHRY and CDR2 SYGVKD. This CDR3 is built from 11 residues. CDR3 nucleotide sequence: TGTGCCAGCACAGGAGCCACTGAAGCTTTCTTT. It encodes CASTGATEAFF.

The chain couples TRBV6-4 to TRBJ2-3; 12 bases line up with TRBD2. Germline lookup yields CDR1 MRHNA and CDR2 SNTAGT. This CDR3 contains 16 residues. Unmatched junction bases numbered 8, after V lost 6 bases and J lost 4 bases. CDR3 amino acids: CASRRLAGDSADTQYF. As DNA, the CDR3 is TGTGCCAGCAGAAGACTAGCGGGAGATTCAGCAGATACGCAGTATTTT.

This clone was detected ten times or more. The chain joins TRBV21-1 to TRBJ2-7; the D call TRBD1 from the table was never checked on the DNA. TRBV21-1 is recorded as a pseudogene. This CDR3 contains 14 residues. The CDR3 DNA is TGTGCCAGCAGCAGTCGGACAGGGCGTCACGAGCAGTACTTC. Residues: CASSSRTGRHEQYF.

The J gene is TRBJ2-5, the V gene TRBV11-3; D is uncertain. Germline loops: CDR1 SGHNT, CDR2 YENEEA. The ends were cut back, 1 base at V and 2 bases at J, with 8 bases in the middle. The CDR3 sequence is 14 residues long. The CDR3 loop is CASSLGPSQETQYF. CDR3 bases: TGTGCCAGCAGCTTAGGTCCGAGTCAAGAGACCCAGTACTTC.

This chain uses TRBV9 with TRBJ2-3; no clear D gene. The germline V gene encodes CDR1 SGDLS and CDR2 YYNGEE. The CDR3 has 15 amino acids. Trimming stripped 1 base from V and 2 bases from J, with 11 bases between. CDR3: CASSVSGLATDTQYF. CDR3 bases: TGTGCCAGCAGCGTAAGTGGGTTAGCCACAGATACGCAGTATTTT.

This clone appeared a single time. The V call is TRBV2, the J call TRBJ1-4; D not certain. The CDR3 spans 14 residues. Trimming took off 5 bases at V and 2 bases at J, with 9 bases between the two ends. Germline loops: CDR1 SNHLY, CDR2 FYNNEI. This CDR3 is CASSQHRTNEKLFF. As DNA, the CDR3 is TGTGCCAGCAGTCAACACCGTACTAATGAAAAACTGTTTTTT.

V and J are TRBV6-6 and TRBJ2-1; TRBD2 is a possible D gene (5 bases). V dropped 3 bases and J dropped 0 bases, with 9 bases sitting between them. The CDR3 consists of 15 residues. The germline V gene has CDR1 MNHNY and CDR2 SVGAGI (reference sequence). CDR3 loop: CASSYRGSSYNEQFF. CDR3 DNA: TGTGCCAGCAGTTATCGTGGGAGCTCCTACAATGAGCAGTTCTTC.

The chain's CDR3 is CASSPTGQRNEKLFF. Written as DNA, the CDR3 is TGCGCCAGCAGCCCAACCGGACAGAGAAATGAAAAACTGTTTTTT. This chain links TRBV5-1 with TRBJ1-4, with D possibly being TRBD1 (6 bases). The CDR3 length is 15 residues. V lost 4 bases, J lost 5 bases, and 15 bases lay in between. Germline CDR1 and CDR2: SGHRS and YFSETQ.

The rearrangement uses TRBV9 and TRBJ2-5; perhaps TRBD2 as D (5 bases). CDR1 and CDR2 from the germline V gene are SGDLS and YYNGEE. V dropped 0 bases and J dropped 5 bases, with 20 bases sitting between them. The CDR3 spans 17 residues. The CDR3: CASSVDLRGWGDETQYF. CDR3 nucleotide sequence: TGTGCCAGCAGCGTAGACCTGCGCGGGTGGGGTGATGAGACCCAGTACTTC.